This section outlines one TCR beta chain sequence together with its context. This clonotype was seen many times. Its antigen remains undetermined. Per-nucleotide qualities are absent, and no much larger clonotype sits a single base away. The source of the sample is a study of T cells in Graves' hyperthyroidism and ophthalmopathy (dated by TCRdb to between 2018 and 2020). With respect to the entire study: Peripheral blood was collected at initial diagnosis, before any treatment. To identify TCR V-J signatures that set the groups apart, the researchers used a discovery cohort of about a hundred patients, made up of under 45 with Graves' ophthalmopathy and 57 with stable Graves' hyperthyroidism. Whether ophthalmopathy could be predicted prospectively was tested in an independent validation cohort made up of under 20 hyperthyroidism patients plus 17 patients who later progressed to ophthalmopathy. The 90 to 100 discovery patients were randomly divided into training and test sets at a 7:3 ratio. In roughly six Graves' hyperthyroidism patients, the study also compared T-cell repertoires from thyroid tissue with T-cell repertoires from blood. After sampling, hyperthyroidism patients received methimazole starting at 30 mg daily, and ophthalmopathy patients received high-dose intravenous methylprednisolone. TCR Vbeta CDR3 sequencing of 120 to 150 peripheral blood samples (under 45 ophthalmopathy, under 80 hyperthyroidism and roughly 17 progressor patients) is reported in the paper.

Amplification of TCR beta CDR3 regions was carried out from RNA transcripts. For the first round of RT-PCR on the TCR CDR3, the HTBI primer set was used together with the Qiagen OneStep RT-PCR kit. Libraries were constructed in a second round of multiplex PCR, after which size selection and purification were performed. Libraries were sequenced paired-end with 100 bp reads on an Illumina HiSeq2000. The published analysis was carried out like this. SOAPnuke was used to process the raw data, with reads discarded if the reads contained adapters or uncalled bases, had a mean Phred below 15, or lacked an exact constant-primer or identifier match. COPE v1.2.5 was used to merge high-quality paired reads, and clonotypes were defined as unique nucleotide sequences. MiTCR v1.1 was used to align clonotypes to the IMGT TRBV, TRBD and TRBJ reference segments. Analysis was restricted to V-J combinations with a frequency above 0.0001, which covered roughly 99% of repertoires. A TCS score was defined as the ratio between F50 (clonal expansion) and ExV (chaos), using BLOSUM62-based TCRdist between CDR3 peptides within each V-J. Welch's t-statistics and random forest reduced 514 V-J features to 10 to 15, which were used in a naive Bayes classifier (R e1071). The raw public reads went through TCRdb reprocessing: fastp at Q25, MiXCR clone calling, in-frame beta chains kept. One record per CDR3 amino acid sequence lists the most common genes and DNA. TCRdb, not the authors, supplied the V and J calls. The sample data list a few hundred thousand distinct CDR3 sequences, and 20% to 25% of these were observed just once. The ten largest account for roughly 49% of the sample.

In the ophthalmopathy patients, disease was moderately to severely active, with a Clinical Activity Score of 3 or more, a NOSPECS grade of 4 or more, and a duration of less than 3 months. Exclusion was applied to patients with uncontrolled infections, other autoimmune diseases, pregnancy or lactation. Diagnoses were established on the basis of clinical symptoms, serum thyroxine and TRAb, thyroid ultrasound, and orbital computed tomography. PBMCs were separated from approximately 9.9 ml of fresh peripheral blood using Ficoll-Paque density gradient centrifugation. Total RNA was extracted with Trizol reagent, and quality was checked on an Agilent 2100 Bioanalyzer. The CDR3 runs 15 residues from the cysteine to the phenylalanine. Only CDR3 DNA remains: 45 bases, in frame from the first base. V is clipped by 3 bases and J by 3 bases, and the sequence between their germline boundaries is 15 bases long. From a lookup of the germline V gene, CDR1 and CDR2 are MDHEN and SYDVKM.

What the research found in general, with its limitations: A 13 V-J signature model separated ophthalmopathy from stable hyperthyroidism, with just over 85% sensitivity and 81.08% specificity in cross-validation and 80%/75% in testing. No statistical method was used to fix the sample size in advance, and group allocation was not hidden from the investigators. Most expanded thyroid clonotypes (frequency above 0.001) were also found in blood, which suggests that blood repertoires may mirror thyroid immune responses. In validation, the model predicted progression to ophthalmopathy with approximately 69% sensitivity and approximately 78% specificity, a median of around 6.6 months before onset.

In this chain, TRBV28 is recombined with TRBJ2-7; the D call could be TRBD1 or TRBD2, with each sharing 6 bases. This TCR was sampled from a woman aged 70-85 years with Graves' ophthalmopathy. Source material: blood. The DNA is TGTGCCAGCAGTTTGGGGGGAACAGGGAGCTACGAGCAGTACTTC. Translated, it gives CASSLGGTGSYEQYF.